This T cell receptor beta chain was captured in a study of T-cell reconstitution after alpha-beta-depleted transplantation in children. The CDR3 spans 14 residues. Deletions cut 5 bases from V and 4 bases from J, with 14 bases between. Unique molecular identifiers tagged the TCRbeta library. One entry per CDR3 protein results from TCRdb running MiXCR on the PCR reads. This sample carries around 480,000 distinct CDR3 sequences, 30% to 35% of them seen once, and the ten largest clones take approximately 2.3%. The sample in question was PBMCs from the stem cell graft donor, obtained from the stem cell graft. This sequence was found in a human donor who donated a stem cell graft to a child with aplastic anemia. This sequence joins TRBV12-3 or TRBV12-4 and TRBJ1-1; perhaps TRBD1 as D (6 bases). The CDR3 DNA is TGTGCCAGCAGTCCCCACAGGGAGAGCACTGAAGCTTTCTTT. This encodes CASSPHRESTEAFF.